These T cell receptor beta chains were read from a single sample in a study of shared clonotypes between healthy human individuals. Some clones are missing from TCRdb's copy, which holds only in-frame ones; the method was immunoSEQ multiplex PCR. The sample contains 2 million or so clones, about 94% of which appear only once. Sequenced: naive CD8+ T cells sorted from blood. The receptors originated from a man aged 18 to 29 in good health. Each CDR3 is given with its conserved first and last residue. D genes are given only for firm matches. Size values are once, few and many counts, or a class for expanded clones, and some rows have none.

>.|TRBJ1-5|once|TRBV4-2
TGTGCCAGCAGCCAAGATAAATTAGGGTATAGCAATCAGCCCCAGCATTTT
CASSQDKLGYSNQPQHF
>TRBD1|TRBJ1-5|.|TRBV5-1
TGCGCCAGCAGCCCGGGACAGGGGGCACATCAGCCCCAGCATTTT
CASSPGQGAHQPQHF
>.|TRBJ2-3|.|TRBV7-6
TGTGCCAGCAGTATTGGACCGAACACAGATACGCAGTATTTT
CASSIGPNTDTQYF
>.|TRBJ2-7|.|TRBV4-3
TGCGCCAGCAGCCCACGGACAGAACCTAGGTACGAGCAGTACTTC
CASSPRTEPRYEQYF
>TRBD2|TRBJ2-7|.|TRBV5-4
TGTGCCAGCAGCTTGGAGCGGGATAGCTACGAGCAGTACTTC
CASSLERDSYEQYF
>.|TRBJ1-4|.|TRBV27
TGTGCCAGCAGTTCCCACGCCGGGGCTAATGAAAAACTGTTTTTT
CASSSHAGANEKLFF
>.|TRBJ1-1|once|TRBV5-1
TGCGCCAGCAGCTTGTTGGGACCCAGTTTTGTGAACACTGAAGCTTTCTTT
CASSLLGPSFVNTEAFF
>.|TRBJ2-1|.|TRBV10-1
TGCGCCAGCAGTGCGTCAGCGGTCCGGAATGAGCAGTTCTTC
CASSASAVRNEQFF
>.|TRBJ1-2|.|TRBV21-1
TGTGCCAGCAGCAGGGCCTCGGGGTCTAACTATGGCTACACCTTC
CASSRASGSNYGYTF
>.|TRBJ1-5|once|TRBV30
TGTGCCTGGAGCGGGCCGGGACTGAACAATCAGCCCCAGCATTTT
CAWSGPGLNNQPQHF
>.|TRBJ1-1|.|TRBV6-6
TGTGCCAGCAAGGAACTCTATAGGGAGAACACTGAAGCTTTCTTT
CASKELYRENTEAFF
>TRBD1|TRBJ2-7|.|TRBV11-2
TGTGCCAGCAACCTTGGGGAACAGGGGTCCTACGAGCAGTACTTC
CASNLGEQGSYEQYF
>.|TRBJ2-2|.|TRBV9
TGTGCCAGCAGCGTAGCAGGGTTCGGCACCGGGGAGCTGTTTTTT
CASSVAGFGTGELFF
>.|TRBJ2-4|.|TRBV10-3
TGTGCCATCAGGGACCCCGGGACCCCGGGAAGGGCCAAAAACATTCAGTACTTC
CAIRDPGTPGRAKNIQYF
>.|TRBJ2-1|.|TRBV9
TGTGCCAGCAGCGTAGGGACAGATGACAATGAGCAGTTCTTC
CASSVGTDDNEQFF
>TRBD1|TRBJ2-5|.|TRBV7-2
TGTGCCAGCAGTACTACAGGGGACCCGTGGAGAGAGACCCAGTACTTC
CASSTTGDPWRETQYF
>.|TRBJ1-1|.|TRBV5-1
TGCGCCAGCAGCCCTACAGGAATTGAAGCTTTCTTT
CASSPTGIEAFF
>TRBD1|TRBJ2-7|.|TRBV29-1
TGCAGTGTTTCGGCGACAGGGGGCCCAATGCGACCCTACGAGCAGTACTTC
CSVSATGGPMRPYEQYF
>.|TRBJ2-3|.|TRBV6-5
TGTGCCAGCAGGATACAGGGTTTTGGCACAGATACGCAGTATTTT
CASRIQGFGTDTQYF
>.|TRBJ1-2|once|TRBV4-1
TGCGCCAGCAGCCAAGACGGAAACTATGGCTACACCTTC
CASSQDGNYGYTF
>TRBD2|TRBJ2-1|.|TRBV4-3
TGCGCCAGCAGCCAAGGACTAGCGGGAGACAATGAGCAGTTCTTC
CASSQGLAGDNEQFF
>TRBD1|TRBJ2-5|.|TRBV4-2
TGTGCCAGCAGCCAAGGCAGGGGGCTCGGAGAGACCCAGTACTTC
CASSQGRGLGETQYF
>TRBD2|TRBJ2-7|.|TRBV9
TGTGCCAGCAGCGTGAGCGGGAACCCCTCCTACGAGCAGTACTTC
CASSVSGNPSYEQYF
>TRBD2|TRBJ2-7|once|TRBV6-6
TGTGCCAGCAGTTACCGGACTAGCGGTCCCTCCTACGAGCAGTACTTC
CASSYRTSGPSYEQYF
>.|TRBJ1-1|once|TRBV5-8
TGTGCAACCGGACGGGAGGGGCTGAAGACTGAAGCTTTCTTT
CATGREGLKTEAFF
>.|TRBJ1-1|.|TRBV7-9
TGTGCCAGCAGCTTAATGTCAGGTCAGGGAATGATTGAAGCTTTCTTT
CASSLMSGQGMIEAFF
>.|TRBJ2-5|.|TRBV11-2
TGTGCCAGCAGCTTAGGGCCCAAAAAGCTAGGGGAGACCCAGTACTTC
CASSLGPKKLGETQYF
>TRBD1|TRBJ2-5|.|TRBV5-6
TGTGCCAGCAGCTTCGGGACAGGGGGCCGAGAGACCCAGTACTTC
CASSFGTGGRETQYF
>.|TRBJ2-5|.|TRBV25-1
TGTGCCAGCAGTGGGAAGGGACTGCGCCTAGAGACCCAGTACTTC
CASSGKGLRLETQYF
>TRBD1|TRBJ1-1|.|TRBV27
TGTGCCAGCAGTTCCTACCGGGACAGCACTGAAGCTTTCTTT
CASSSYRDSTEAFF
>.|TRBJ2-2|.|TRBV9
TGTGCCAGCAGCGTAGTTGTCACCGGGGAGCTGTTTTTT
CASSVVVTGELFF
>.|TRBJ1-2|.|TRBV5-1
TGCGCCAGCTCTGATCCAGACTATGGCTACACCTTC
CASSDPDYGYTF
>TRBD2|TRBJ2-5|.|TRBV13
TGTGCCAGCAGCTTTACCGGTGGACTAGCGGTTGAGGGAGAGACCCAGTACTTC
CASSFTGGLAVEGETQYF
>.|TRBJ2-1|.|TRBV6-5
TGTGCCAGCAGTCCGACCCCCTACAATGAGCAGTTCTTC
CASSPTPYNEQFF
>.|TRBJ1-6|.|TRBV14
TGTGCCAGCAGCCAAGGTCTGGGACCCTTGTTGGATTCACCCCTCCACTTT
CASSQGLGPLLDSPLHF
>TRBD1|TRBJ1-3|once|TRBV4-1
TGCGCCAGCAGCCAAGGACAGGGGTGGAACACCATATATTTT
CASSQGQGWNTIYF
>.|TRBJ1-6|.|TRBV4-1
TGCGCCAGCAGCCTCAGGGTGGGGGCACTGGATAATTCACCCCTCCACTTT
CASSLRVGALDNSPLHF
>TRBD1|TRBJ2-7|.|TRBV4-1
TGCGCCAGCAGCCAAGAGGCCGGGACAGGGTCCTACGAGCAGTACTTC
CASSQEAGTGSYEQYF
>.|TRBJ1-1|.|TRBV30
TGTGCCTGGAGTGTTTCGGACAGAGAAGCTTTCTTT
CAWSVSDREAFF
>.|TRBJ2-3|.|TRBV5-8
TGTGCCAGCAGCTTGGACGGAGGTGAAAGCACAGATACGCAGTATTTT
CASSLDGGESTDTQYF
>.|TRBJ1-1|.|TRBV5-1
TGCGCCAGCAGCTTGGCCGGAAGCACTGAAGCTTTCTTT
CASSLAGSTEAFF
>.|TRBJ1-4|.|TRBV7-9
TGTGCCAGCAGCTTAGAGACTGAAAAACTGTTTTTT
CASSLETEKLFF
>TRBD2|TRBJ2-5|.|TRBV6-5
TGTGCCAGCAGTTACTCTGCGGGAGGAGAGACCCAGTACTTC
CASSYSAGGETQYF
>.|TRBJ2-3|.|TRBV7-9
TGTGCCAGCAGCCCTTTGGGGGCGGGAGCAGGAGATACGCAGTATTTT
CASSPLGAGAGDTQYF
>TRBD1|TRBJ1-1|.|TRBV7-9
TGTGCCAGCAGCTTAGGCGGGACAGGGCCTACTGAAGCTTTCTTT
CASSLGGTGPTEAFF
>TRBD2|TRBJ2-1|.|TRBV7-2
TGTGCCAGCAGCTTAGTCCTAGCGGGAGAGGAAGGGGAGCAGTTCTTC
CASSLVLAGEEGEQFF
>TRBD2|TRBJ2-7|once|TRBV7-9
TGTGCCAGCAGCCCAACAGGGACTAGCGGCTACGAGCAGTACTTC
CASSPTGTSGYEQYF
>.|TRBJ2-7|.|TRBV7-9
TGTGCCAGCAGCTCCGAGGGAGCCTACGAGCAGTACTTC
CASSSEGAYEQYF
>TRBD2|TRBJ2-3|.|TRBV25-1
TGTGCCAGCAGTGGCGGGGGGATCGCAGATACGCAGTATTTT
CASSGGGIADTQYF
>.|TRBJ2-5|few|TRBV7-9
TGTGCCAGCAGCTTAGGCCCTTCGTACCAAGAGACCCAGTACTTC
CASSLGPSYQETQYF
>.|TRBJ1-3|.|TRBV4-1
TGCGCCAGCAGCCAAGTAATTTCTGGAAACACCATATATTTT
CASSQVISGNTIYF
>TRBD1|TRBJ1-2|.|TRBV2
TGTGCCAGCAGACCCGGGACAGGGCTCATTTTGGATGGCTACACCTTC
CASRPGTGLILDGYTF
>.|TRBJ2-3|.|TRBV4-1
TGCGCCAGCAGCTTCACAGAGGATAGCACAGATACGCAGTATTTT
CASSFTEDSTDTQYF
>.|TRBJ2-7|.|TRBV5-1
TGCGCCAGCAGCCCCGCCCCGGGTACCTACGAGCAGTACTTC
CASSPAPGTYEQYF
>TRBD2|TRBJ2-7|.|TRBV5-6
TGTGCCAGCAGCAAGGGACTAGCGGGAGTTTACGAGCAGTACTTC
CASSKGLAGVYEQYF